This T cell receptor (beta chain) was identified in a study of blood T cell repertoires in COVID-19. Study-wide background: The United States, Italy and Spain provided the acute and convalescent COVID-19 samples.

In the original workflow: Amplified reference gene primers provided the basis for estimating nucleated cell counts. Assay: immunoSEQ multiplex PCR; the TCRdb copy retains only in-frame clones and omits some. V and J calls and clone size are as listed in that table; D and trimming were resolved from the DNA. The sample lists nearly 80,000 clones; approximately 82% were seen once. This TCR derives from a woman between 70 and 85 years old with acute or convalescent COVID-19. Source material: peripheral blood.

The CDR3 DNA is TGCGCCAGCAGTGAGTTGCTAGCGGGAGGGCATATAAACTACGAGCAGTACTTC. Amino acids: CASSELLAGGHINYEQYF. The chain couples TRBV10-2 to TRBJ2-7; the match to TRBD2 covers 12 bases. CDR1 WSHSY and CDR2 SAAADI come from the germline V gene. Germline trimming cut 1 base from V and 3 bases from J; bases unmatched to any gene: 10. The CDR3 totals 18 residues.